This record concerns one T cell receptor beta chain sequence. Its target is unknown. These data originate in a study of T cell responses to AZD1222 COVID-19 vaccine. Investigators merged groups given second doses at roughly 4 or roughly 12 weeks. With 5 bases removed from V and 1 base from J, the gap between germline ends came to 8 bases. CDR3 length equals 13 residues. The germline V gene encodes CDR1 SGHAT and CDR2 FQNNGV. Findings of the study overall: In a largely white British group with more females than males, clonal diversity was possibly underestimated.

Sequenced by immunoSEQ multiplex PCR; TCRdb stores in-frame clones only, minus some. This table has just over 90,000 clones, 85% to 90% appearing once. The V gene is TRBV11-2, the J gene TRBJ1-1; D is undetermined. The origin of this receptor is an adult who received the AZD1222 COVID-19 vaccine. The material was peripheral blood, obtained 28 days after the second AZD1222 dose. CDR3 sequence: CASSTPKNTEAFF. The CDR3 region has the DNA TGTGCCAGCAGCACTCCGAAGAACACTGAAGCTTTCTTT.